A selection of T cell receptor beta chains follows, all from one sample in a study of OX40 agonist ivuxolimab in advanced cancers. Clones were read by immunoSEQ multiplex PCR, and TCRdb kept only the in-frame ones, dropping some. In the table there are 75,000 to 90,000 clones, more than 80% of which are singletons. Source: CD4+ or CD8+ T cells sorted from blood, taken in a trial of the OX40 agonist ivuxolimab. The receptor source for this set is an adult with an advanced solid tumor such as melanoma, head and neck, liver or kidney cancer. Both conserved end residues are part of each CDR3. A D gene is named only where the DNA matches it firmly. Rows may omit the clone size; those that give it use once, few, many or a size class.

j_call	clone_size	v_call	d_call	cdr3_nt	cdr3_aa
TRBJ2-7	NA	TRBV27	NA	TGTGCCGGCAGTTGGGGTGCTTGGGGCGAGCAGTACTTC	CAGSWGAWGEQYF
TRBJ2-4	NA	TRBV4-1	NA	TGCGCCAGCAGCCAAGATCGGGGACTAGCCAAAAACATTCAGTACTTC	CASSQDRGLAKNIQYF
TRBJ2-3	NA	TRBV6-1	TRBD1	TGTGCCAGCAGGACAGGGTCGGCAGATACGCAGTATTTT	CASRTGSADTQYF
TRBJ2-5	NA	TRBV6-5	NA	TGTGCCAGCAGTTACTCGACTAGTATAGAGACCCAGTACTTC	CASSYSTSIETQYF
TRBJ1-3	NA	TRBV28	NA	TGTGCCAGCAGTTTTAGGGACAGAAACACCATATATTTT	CASSFRDRNTIYF
TRBJ2-7	NA	TRBV7-9	NA	TGTGCCAGCAGCCCCGGGACGGGCGAGCAGTACTTC	CASSPGTGEQYF
TRBJ1-2	NA	TRBV19	TRBD1	TGTGCCAGTAGGAGACAGGGCGGGCACTATGGCTACACCTTC	CASRRQGGHYGYTF
TRBJ1-3	NA	TRBV18	NA	TGTGCCAGCTCACTTCGAACGACGGCAGGAGGAAACACCATATATTTT	CASSLRTTAGGNTIYF
TRBJ1-6	few	TRBV5-1	NA	TGCGCCAGCAGCTTGGACCCAGGGGCCCGTTCACCCCTCCACTTT	CASSLDPGARSPLHF
TRBJ2-5	NA	TRBV29-1	NA	TGCAGCGTTGAACTCCAGGCATGGGGGGAGACCCAGTACTTC	CSVELQAWGETQYF
TRBJ1-1	NA	TRBV7-6	NA	TGTGCCAGCAGTTTCCCCATGAACACTGAAGCTTTCTTT	CASSFPMNTEAFF
TRBJ1-3	NA	TRBV9	TRBD1	TGTGCCAGCAGCGTAGCTGGGACAGGGACCGGAAACACCATATATTTT	CASSVAGTGTGNTIYF
TRBJ2-5	NA	TRBV5-1	TRBD2	TGCGCCAGCAGCTTGTGGAGCGGGAGTGAAGAGACCCAGTACTTC	CASSLWSGSEETQYF
TRBJ2-2	NA	TRBV5-1	TRBD2	TGCGCCAGCAGAGGGCGGGGGGACACCGGGGAGCTGTTTTTT	CASRGRGDTGELFF
TRBJ2-7	NA	TRBV9	NA	TGTGCCAGCAGCGTAGCCATCGGTCGATACGAGCAGTACTTC	CASSVAIGRYEQYF
TRBJ2-7	NA	TRBV29-1	NA	TGCAGCGCCCGTGGGGGGGCGCGTTACGAGCAGTACTTC	CSARGGARYEQYF
TRBJ1-2	NA	TRBV5-1	NA	TGCGCCAGCAGCTTGGCAGGGATGGACTATGGCTACACCTTC	CASSLAGMDYGYTF
TRBJ2-5	NA	TRBV21-1	NA	TGTGCCAGCAGCAGAAGACAGGGACAAGAGACCCAGTACTTC	CASSRRQGQETQYF
TRBJ1-5	NA	TRBV10-3	NA	TGTGCCATCGGTGGGGGGGATCAGCCCCAGCATTTT	CAIGGGDQPQHF
TRBJ2-7	NA	TRBV7-7	NA	TGTGCTAGCAGCCTCCGAGAAGGCTACGAGCAGTACTTC	CASSLREGYEQYF
TRBJ1-4	NA	TRBV4-1	NA	TGCGCCAGCAGCCAAGATATGGGGTATAGGTCTGAAAAACTGTTTTTT	CASSQDMGYRSEKLFF
TRBJ2-7	NA	TRBV9	NA	TGTGCCAGCAGCGTAGGTGACGAGCAGTACTTC	CASSVGDEQYF
TRBJ2-6	NA	TRBV29-1	NA	TGCAGCCCCCCGACTGGACGAGCCAACGTCCTGACTTTC	CSPPTGRANVLTF
TRBJ1-4	NA	TRBV6-5	NA	TGTGCCACCCGGGGAGGGGCTAATGAAAAACTGTTTTTT	CATRGGANEKLFF
TRBJ2-3	NA	TRBV5-8	NA	TGTGCCAGCACCCGTTTGACAGATACGCAGTATTTT	CASTRLTDTQYF
TRBJ2-3	NA	TRBV9	NA	TGTGCCAGCAGCGTAGCGCCGGCCGCGGGAGATACGCAGTATTTT	CASSVAPAAGDTQYF
TRBJ2-2	NA	TRBV11-3	NA	TGTGCCAGCAGCTTAGATCTGGGACGGACGAACACCGGGGAGCTGTTTTTT	CASSLDLGRTNTGELFF
TRBJ2-7	NA	TRBV4-1	NA	TGCGCCAGCAGCCAAGGAGGGGGGATAAGCTCCTACGAGCAGTACTTC	CASSQGGGISSYEQYF
TRBJ2-7	NA	TRBV19	NA	TGTGCCAGTAGTATTGGGCCTCTCTCCTACGAGCAGTACTTC	CASSIGPLSYEQYF
TRBJ1-2	NA	TRBV28	NA	TGTGCCAGCAGCCGAGGGGACCGAACCCCACCGAACTATGGCTACACCTTC	CASSRGDRTPPNYGYTF
TRBJ2-6	NA	TRBV10-3	NA	TGTGCCATCAGTGAGTCAGGCAGCTCTGGGGCCAACGTCCTGACTTTC	CAISESGSSGANVLTF